This T cell receptor beta chain is from a study of CD8+ T cells in alopecia areata. General observations from the study: Any link of baseline CD8+ expansion to response, resting on one nonresponder, remains uncertain. Expanded CD8+ clones among the top 100, and scalp clonality, were significantly decreased by tofacitinib. In scalp samples, resident alphabeta T cells of normal skin are also sequenced.

cDNA reverse transcribed from extracted RNA served as the sequencing template. Sequenced by immunoSEQ multiplex PCR; TCRdb stores in-frame clones only, minus some. The sample holds 110,000 to 150,000 clones, around 86% seen once. Turning to this clone: Its antigen remains unknown.

Noted treatment: oral pan-JAK inhibitor, 5-10 mg twice daily. Peripheral blood, together with lesional scalp punch biopsies, was collected from alopecia areata patients. Trimming shortened V by 2 bases and J by 5 bases, and 6 bases separated the two germline ends. Per germline, CDR1 MNHEY and CDR2 SVGAGI. The CDR3 runs to 12 residues. Sequencing was performed on CD8+ T cells sorted from blood, taken at week 4, from a patient treated with tofacitinib. The chain joins TRBV6-5 to TRBJ2-5; maybe TRBD2 (5 bases). This TCR came from a human donor with alopecia areata. The CDR3 DNA reads TGTGCCAGCAGTTACGAGGGCGAGACCCAGTACTTC. Protein: CASSYEGETQYF.